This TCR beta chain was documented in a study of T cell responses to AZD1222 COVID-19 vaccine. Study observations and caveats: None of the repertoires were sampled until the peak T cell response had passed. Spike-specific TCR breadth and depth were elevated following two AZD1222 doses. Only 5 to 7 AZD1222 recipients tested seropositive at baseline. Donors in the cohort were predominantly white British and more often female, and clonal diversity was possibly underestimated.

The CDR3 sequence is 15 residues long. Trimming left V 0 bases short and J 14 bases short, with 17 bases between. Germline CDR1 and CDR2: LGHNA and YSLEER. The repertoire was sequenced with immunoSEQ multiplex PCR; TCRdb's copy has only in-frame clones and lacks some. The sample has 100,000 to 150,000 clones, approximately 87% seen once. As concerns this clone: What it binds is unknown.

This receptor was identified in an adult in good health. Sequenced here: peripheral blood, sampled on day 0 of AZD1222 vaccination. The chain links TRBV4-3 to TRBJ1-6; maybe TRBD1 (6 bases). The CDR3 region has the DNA TGCGCCAGCAGCCAAGATAATTTGGCGGGGGCGGCCCTCCACTTT. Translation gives CASSQDNLAGAALHF.